This T cell receptor (beta chain) was sequenced in a study of shared clonotypes between healthy human individuals. Regarding the study as a whole: Lower generation probabilities were found for non-shared clonotypes than for those shared by all four donors. Blood was the sole source, and tissue repertoires probably differ.

Sequencing used immunoSEQ multiplex PCR; TCRdb keeps in-frame clones, though not all of them. The table has a few hundred thousand clones, about 95% seen once. The naive CD8 subset, CD45RO-negative cells positively selected for CCR7, excluded terminally differentiated effector memory CD45RA+ cells. Turning to this clone: Its cognate antigen is unknown.

Germline V lookup: CDR1 MDHEN, CDR2 SYDVKM. CDR3 size: 13 residues. The TCR was taken from a woman aged 25 to 39 in good health. V is TRBV28 and J is TRBJ2-5; the D gene could be TRBD1 or TRBD2 (6 bases each). The closer fit of TRBJ2-7 to the DNA end suggests the J call may be wrong. The sample consisted of naive CD8+ T cells sorted from blood. CDR3 sequence: CASDGGPSYEQYF. DNA of the CDR3: TGTGCCAGCGACGGGGGCCCCTCCTACGAGCAGTACTTC.